This record looks at one TCR beta chain sequence and its context. Its specificity is unknown. Method: immunoSEQ multiplex PCR; TCRdb's copy keeps in-frame clones and lacks some. The sample lists around 19,000 clones; 87% were seen once. This sample was included in a study of T cells in localized non-small cell lung cancer. General study results and limits: The study found T cell clonality highest in uninvolved adjacent lung, above tumor.

The CDR3 contains 15 residues. V was cut by 2 bases and J by 4 bases, with 13 bases left in between. Germline V gene sequence: CDR1 SGHNT, CDR2 YYREEE (reference sequence). The sequencing here drew on PBMCs, taken before any cancer treatment. This sequence joins TRBV5-4 and TRBJ2-1; D gene uncertain. The clonotype comes from a man aged 35 to 69 with stage II squamous cell lung carcinoma. This chain's CDR3 is CASSFQNGWYNEQFF. The CDR3 bases are TGTGCCAGCAGCTTCCAGAACGGGTGGTACAATGAGCAGTTCTTC.